A selection of T cell receptor beta chains follows, all from one sample in a study of CD8 T cells in ankylosing spondylitis. TCRdb itself ran the 5' RACE reads through MiXCR, one entry per CDR3 protein. The sample holds fewer than 200,000 distinct CDR3 sequences, about 20% seen once. The source material was blood, either unsorted or a sorted T cell fraction (not recorded which). The receptors were sampled from a male donor aged 10 to 35 with ankylosing spondylitis or in good health (not recorded which). Both conserved end residues are part of each CDR3. D genes are given only for firm matches. The size entry is marked missing in some rows and otherwise reads once, few, many or a size class.

J | size | V | D | length | CDR3 | DNA
TRBJ2-1 | NA | TRBV7-6 | TRBD2 | 16 | CASSLGTSGKHNEQFF | TGTGCCAGCAGCTTGGGGACTAGCGGGAAGCACAATGAGCAGTTCTTC
TRBJ2-7 | many | TRBV6-2/TRBV6-3 | TRBD1 | 11 | CASSDRDEQYF | TGTGCCAGCAGCGACAGGGACGAGCAGTACTTC
TRBJ2-1 | many | TRBV14 | NA | 16 | CASSQAGGGSHNEQFF | TGTGCCAGCAGCCAAGCCGGGGGCGGTAGCCACAATGAGCAGTTCTTC
TRBJ1-1 | many | TRBV29-1 | NA | 13 | CSVEPGLNTEAFF | TGCAGCGTTGAACCGGGGTTGAACACTGAAGCTTTCTTT
TRBJ2-1 | NA | TRBV7-6 | TRBD2 | 15 | CASSLSLAGGDEQFF | TGTGCCAGCAGCTTAAGCCTAGCGGGAGGAGATGAGCAGTTCTTC
TRBJ2-7 | NA | TRBV27 | TRBD2 | 16 | CASSSSGLAGLYEQYF | TGTGCCAGCAGTTCCTCGGGACTAGCGGGATTATACGAGCAGTACTTC
TRBJ2-3 | many | TRBV4-1 | TRBD2 | 16 | CASSHLTSGRADTQYF | TGCGCCAGCAGCCATTTGACTAGCGGGAGAGCAGATACGCAGTATTTT
TRBJ2-2 | many | TRBV2 | NA | 13 | CASSWRDTGELFF | TGTGCCAGCTCGTGGCGGGACACCGGGGAGCTGTTTTTT
TRBJ2-1 | many | TRBV20-1 | NA | 14 | CSARDAAGNYEQFF | TGCAGTGCTAGAGATGCAGCCGGGAACTATGAGCAGTTCTTC
TRBJ2-1 | NA | TRBV2 | NA | 14 | CASSENLSLDEQFF | TGTGCCAGCAGTGAAAACCTTAGCCTGGATGAGCAGTTCTTC
TRBJ2-3 | NA | TRBV5-1 | NA | 14 | CASSLAEGADTQYF | TGCGCCAGCAGCTTGGCGGAAGGGGCAGATACGCAGTATTTT
TRBJ2-1 | NA | TRBV20-1 | NA | 12 | CSETDSYNEQFF | TGCAGTGAGACAGACTCCTACAATGAGCAGTTCTTC
TRBJ2-1 | many | TRBV3-1 | NA | 11 | CASSQVDEQFF | TGTGCCAGCAGCCAAGTCGATGAGCAGTTCTTC
TRBJ1-2 | many | TRBV5-1 | TRBD1 | 15 | CASSRGQGANYGYTF | TGCGCCAGCAGCAGGGGACAGGGAGCTAACTATGGCTACACCTTC
TRBJ2-5 | NA | TRBV11-2 | NA | 14 | CASSLKVFQETQYF | TGTGCCAGCAGCTTGAAGGTGTTCCAAGAGACCCAGTACTTC
TRBJ2-3 | NA | TRBV27 | TRBD1 | 15 | CATTPGGQGSDTQYF | TGTGCCACCACGCCGGGGGGACAGGGCTCAGATACGCAGTATTTT
TRBJ2-2 | many | TRBV12-3/TRBV12-4 | NA | 14 | CASSLVGGPGELFF | TGTGCCAGCAGTTTAGTTGGGGGCCCCGGGGAGCTGTTTTTT
TRBJ2-1 | many | TRBV20-1 | TRBD2 | 13 | CSARGGLAGEQFF | TGCAGTGCTAGAGGCGGACTAGCGGGTGAGCAGTTCTTC
TRBJ1-1 | many | TRBV5-1 | NA | 14 | CASSLEAGRPEAFF | TGCGCCAGCAGCTTGGAGGCAGGGAGGCCTGAAGCTTTCTTT
TRBJ1-2 | many | TRBV12-3/TRBV12-4 | NA | 14 | CASSTGTGNYGYTF | TGTGCCAGCAGTACCGGGACGGGCAACTATGGCTACACCTTC
TRBJ1-2 | many | TRBV28 | TRBD1 | 15 | CASSQTPTGPYGYTF | TGTGCCAGCAGTCAAACCCCGACAGGGCCGTATGGCTACACCTTC
TRBJ2-5 | many | TRBV7-7 | NA | 13 | CASSLIPWETQYF | TGTGCCAGCAGCTTAATCCCTTGGGAGACCCAGTACTTC
TRBJ2-3 | many | TRBV5-1 | TRBD2 | 17 | CASSELLAGGPGDTQYF | TGCGCCAGCAGCGAACTTTTAGCGGGAGGGCCTGGAGATACGCAGTATTTT
TRBJ2-1 | many | TRBV10-3 | TRBD2 | 14 | CAIRGTSGYNEQFF | TGTGCCATCAGAGGGACTAGCGGCTACAATGAGCAGTTCTTC
TRBJ2-6 | NA | TRBV7-6 | NA | 16 | CASSLDGASGANVLTF | TGTGCCAGCAGCTTAGACGGGGCATCTGGGGCCAACGTCCTGACTTTC
TRBJ2-7 | NA | TRBV6-5 | TRBD2 | 22 | CASSYSELAGATRGGREREQYF | TGTGCCAGCAGTTACTCGGAACTAGCGGGAGCTACCCGAGGCGGGAGAGAGCGCGAGCAGTACTTC
TRBJ1-5 | many | TRBV5-1 | TRBD1 | 13 | CASSLGQGQPQHF | TGCGCCAGCAGCTTGGGACAGGGGCAGCCCCAGCATTTT
TRBJ2-5 | many | TRBV12-3/TRBV12-4 | NA | 12 | CASSFRRQTQYF | TGTGCCAGCAGTTTCCGGAGGCAGACCCAGTACTTC
TRBJ2-7 | many | TRBV7-8 | NA | 21 | CASSLMAGLSGNRLTHYEQYF | TGTGCCAGCAGCTTAATGGCGGGCTTGAGTGGCAACAGGCTGACCCATTACGAGCAGTACTTC
TRBJ2-7 | many | TRBV20-1 | NA | 10 | CSGFSYEQYF | TGCAGTGGGTTTTCCTACGAGCAGTACTTC
TRBJ2-5 | many | TRBV12-3/TRBV12-4 | NA | 13 | CASSSGRRETQYF | TGTGCCAGCAGTTCTGGGAGGCGAGAGACCCAGTACTTC
TRBJ2-1 | many | TRBV4-2 | NA | 17 | CASSQGQMTTSYNEQFF | TGTGCCAGCAGCCAAGGACAGATGACCACCTCCTACAATGAGCAGTTCTTC
TRBJ2-5 | few | TRBV6-2/TRBV6-3 | TRBD2 | 15 | CASSQGTSGAETQYF | TGTGCCAGCAGCCAGGGGACTAGCGGGGCGGAGACCCAGTACTTC
TRBJ2-1 | many | TRBV20-1 | NA | 12 | CSATPGLNEQFF | TGCAGTGCTACCCCGGGACTTAATGAGCAGTTCTTC
TRBJ2-7 | many | TRBV20-1 | NA | 12 | CSAKGSTYEQYF | TGCAGTGCTAAGGGCAGTACCTACGAGCAGTACTTC
TRBJ2-1 | many | TRBV7-8 | NA | 17 | CASSLGLVVRDYNEQFF | TGTGCCAGCAGCTTAGGATTGGTCGTGCGGGACTACAATGAGCAGTTCTTC
TRBJ2-7 | few | TRBV29-1 | NA | 12 | CSVVQSSYEQYF | TGCAGCGTTGTCCAGAGCTCCTACGAGCAGTACTTC
TRBJ2-1 | NA | TRBV23-1 | NA | 14 | CASSQSGEGNEQFF | TGCGCCAGCAGTCAATCGGGAGAGGGCAATGAGCAGTTCTTC
TRBJ2-3 | many | TRBV14 | NA | 14 | CASSQREFTDTQYF | TGTGCCAGCAGCCAACGGGAGTTCACAGATACGCAGTATTTT
TRBJ2-6 | many | TRBV28 | TRBD1 | 18 | CASSSRDRANPGANVLTF | TGTGCCAGCAGTTCCCGGGACAGGGCGAATCCTGGGGCCAACGTCCTGACTTTC
TRBJ2-3 | many | TRBV19 | NA | 16 | CASRGRGLSFTDTQYF | TGTGCCAGTCGCGGACGGGGACTTTCATTCACAGATACGCAGTATTTT
TRBJ2-3 | many | TRBV7-8 | TRBD2 | 17 | CASSSTSGSVGTDTQYF | TGTGCCAGCAGCTCGACTAGCGGGAGTGTCGGCACAGATACGCAGTATTTT
TRBJ2-1 | many | TRBV27 | TRBD2 | 18 | CASSLGLAGGPSYNEQFF | TGTGCCAGCAGTTTAGGGCTAGCGGGAGGACCCTCCTACAATGAGCAGTTCTTC
TRBJ2-3 | many | TRBV24-1 | TRBD1 | 16 | CATSDSTGVATDTQYF | TGTGCCACCAGTGATTCCACAGGGGTCGCTACAGATACGCAGTATTTT
TRBJ2-2 | NA | TRBV7-9 | NA | 15 | CASSSTDYEPGELFF | TGTGCCAGCAGCTCGACAGACTATGAACCCGGGGAGCTGTTTTTT
TRBJ2-1 | many | TRBV5-1 | NA | 14 | CASSWTGSYNEQFF | TGCGCCAGCAGCTGGACGGGGTCCTACAATGAGCAGTTCTTC
TRBJ2-1 | NA | TRBV19 | TRBD2 | 14 | CASSPQGLAGEQFF | TGTGCCAGTAGTCCCCAGGGACTAGCGGGTGAGCAGTTCTTC
TRBJ2-1 | many | TRBV7-9 | TRBD2 | 14 | CASSRSGGVNEQFF | TGTGCCAGCAGCCGAAGCGGGGGGGTCAATGAGCAGTTCTTC
TRBJ2-7 | many | TRBV5-1 | TRBD2 | 19 | CASSLDGRGWGNGEYEQYF | TGCGCCAGCAGCTTGGACGGGAGGGGCTGGGGTAACGGGGAGTACGAGCAGTACTTC